The rows below give T cell receptor beta chains drawn from one sample of a study of control samples from healthy donors and cancer patients. Repertoires were generated with immunoSEQ multiplex PCR, while TCRdb's copy carries only in-frame clones and drops some. The sample yields under 300,000 clones, about 80% seen once. Material for sequencing was PBMCs. The source of these receptors is an older woman with lung cancer. Both conserved end residues are part of each CDR3. The order of the fields is D gene, V gene, J gene, CDR3 DNA, CDR3 protein. D genes are given only for firm matches.

D gene: NA; V gene: TRBV10-3; J gene: TRBJ1-5; CDR3 DNA: TGTGCCATCAGTGGGAGCGGGGTACGGGATCAGCCCCAGCATTTT; CDR3 protein: CAISGSGVRDQPQHF
D gene: NA; V gene: TRBV28; J gene: TRBJ2-7; CDR3 DNA: TGTGCCAGCAGTGGTATAGGAAGCTCCTACGAGCAGTACTTC; CDR3 protein: CASSGIGSSYEQYF
D gene: TRBD1; V gene: TRBV3-1/TRBV3-2; J gene: TRBJ2-2; CDR3 DNA: TGTGCCAGCAGCCAAGATTGGGACAGGGTGTCCGGGGAGCTGTTTTTT; CDR3 protein: CASSQDWDRVSGELFF
D gene: TRBD1; V gene: TRBV12-3/TRBV12-4; J gene: TRBJ2-1; CDR3 DNA: TGTGCCAGCAGTGGGACAGGGGGTGAGCAGTTCTTC; CDR3 protein: CASSGTGGEQFF
D gene: NA; V gene: TRBV15; J gene: TRBJ2-1; CDR3 DNA: TGTGCCACCAGCAGAAACGGACGCTCCTACAATGAGCAGTTCTTC; CDR3 protein: CATSRNGRSYNEQFF
D gene: NA; V gene: TRBV10-3; J gene: TRBJ1-1; CDR3 DNA: TGTGCCATCAGCCGGGGCACTACTGAAGCTTTCTTT; CDR3 protein: CAISRGTTEAFF
D gene: NA; V gene: TRBV7-9; J gene: TRBJ1-4; CDR3 DNA: TGTGCCAGCAGCCGCGCGGGGGGTGCTAATGAAAAACTGTTTTTT; CDR3 protein: CASSRAGGANEKLFF
D gene: NA; V gene: TRBV6-6; J gene: TRBJ2-2; CDR3 DNA: TGTGCCAGCAGTTACATAAGGACCGGGGAGCTGTTTTTT; CDR3 protein: CASSYIRTGELFF
D gene: NA; V gene: TRBV27; J gene: TRBJ1-5; CDR3 DNA: TGTGCCAGCAGTTCCCCAGGGTACAATCAGCCCCAGCATTTT; CDR3 protein: CASSSPGYNQPQHF
D gene: NA; V gene: TRBV5-1; J gene: TRBJ2-5; CDR3 DNA: TGCGCCAGCAGCTTCTTACCGGGTGGGGAAGAGACCCAGTACTTC; CDR3 protein: CASSFLPGGEETQYF
D gene: NA; V gene: TRBV19; J gene: TRBJ1-6; CDR3 DNA: TGTGCCAGTAGTATAGGGCAGGGAGCCTCACCCCTCCACTTT; CDR3 protein: CASSIGQGASPLHF
D gene: NA; V gene: TRBV7-3; J gene: TRBJ2-3; CDR3 DNA: TGTGCCAGCAGCCCCAGACTCACCACAGATACGCAGTATTTT; CDR3 protein: CASSPRLTTDTQYF
D gene: NA; V gene: TRBV3-1/TRBV3-2; J gene: TRBJ2-5; CDR3 DNA: TGTGCCAGCAGCCAAGAAGTTGTGGGGACCGGGGACCTCCAAGAGACCCAGTACTTC; CDR3 protein: CASSQEVVGTGDLQETQYF
D gene: NA; V gene: TRBV4-1; J gene: TRBJ1-2; CDR3 DNA: TGCGCCAGCAGCCAAGAAAGGGCAGGGTCCCATGGCTACACCTTC; CDR3 protein: CASSQERAGSHGYTF
D gene: NA; V gene: TRBV4-1; J gene: TRBJ2-7; CDR3 DNA: TGCGCCAGCAGCCAAGTGGTCGGTCGGGGTGGCTACGAGCAGTACTTC; CDR3 protein: CASSQVVGRGGYEQYF
D gene: TRBD2; V gene: TRBV9; J gene: TRBJ2-5; CDR3 DNA: TGTGCCAGCAGCGTAGGGACTAGCGGGGGGCCCGGGCAAGAGACCCAGTACTTC; CDR3 protein: CASSVGTSGGPGQETQYF
D gene: TRBD2; V gene: TRBV2; J gene: TRBJ2-1; CDR3 DNA: TGTGCCAAAAGACTCGCGGGAGGGGGCAATGAGCAGTTCTTC; CDR3 protein: CAKRLAGGGNEQFF
D gene: NA; V gene: TRBV23-1; J gene: TRBJ1-1; CDR3 DNA: TGCGCCAGCAGTCAATCGTCGCGGAGGTCCATGAACACTGAAGCTTTCTTT; CDR3 protein: CASSQSSRRSMNTEAFF
D gene: NA; V gene: TRBV15; J gene: TRBJ2-1; CDR3 DNA: TGTGCCACCAGCATGGACAGCAGTCCCTACAATGAGCAGTTCTTC; CDR3 protein: CATSMDSSPYNEQFF
D gene: NA; V gene: TRBV3-1/TRBV3-2; J gene: TRBJ2-1; CDR3 DNA: TGTGCCAGCAGCCAAAGCCCAGGCCCTGATAAGCAGTTCTTC; CDR3 protein: CASSQSPGPDKQFF
D gene: NA; V gene: TRBV7-9; J gene: TRBJ2-6; CDR3 DNA: TGTGCCAGCAGCTTCGGGGGATCTGGGGCCAACGTCCTGACTTTC; CDR3 protein: CASSFGGSGANVLTF
D gene: TRBD1; V gene: TRBV28; J gene: TRBJ1-5; CDR3 DNA: TGTGCCAGCAGGGCCCCAGGGGGCTATCAGCCCCAGCATTTT; CDR3 protein: CASRAPGGYQPQHF
D gene: NA; V gene: TRBV10-3; J gene: TRBJ2-5; CDR3 DNA: TGTGCCATCAGTGACCCGACTCCATCGGCTCAAGAGACCCAGTACTTC; CDR3 protein: CAISDPTPSAQETQYF
D gene: TRBD2; V gene: TRBV18; J gene: TRBJ2-1; CDR3 DNA: TGTGCCAGCTCACCAGTCGTCGGGACTAGCGGCTCCAATGAGCAGTTCTTC; CDR3 protein: CASSPVVGTSGSNEQFF
D gene: NA; V gene: TRBV13; J gene: TRBJ2-7; CDR3 DNA: TGTGCCAGCAGCTGGGGCGAGGAGGGGGGGGCCTACGAGCAGTACTTC; CDR3 protein: CASSWGEEGGAYEQYF
D gene: NA; V gene: TRBV12-3/TRBV12-4; J gene: TRBJ2-1; CDR3 DNA: TGTGCCAGCAGTTCGTTATACGAGCAGTTCTTC; CDR3 protein: CASSSLYEQFF
D gene: NA; V gene: TRBV6-1; J gene: TRBJ1-6; CDR3 DNA: TGTGCCAGCAGTGAACTTTCACCCCTCCACTTT; CDR3 protein: CASSELSPLHF
D gene: NA; V gene: TRBV25-1; J gene: TRBJ1-4; CDR3 DNA: TGTGCCAGCAGTTCGGCCCACGGCTCTGCAACTAATGAAAAACTGTTTTTT; CDR3 protein: CASSSAHGSATNEKLFF
D gene: TRBD1; V gene: TRBV6-1; J gene: TRBJ1-3; CDR3 DNA: TGTGCCAGCAGTGAACGAGCGGGACAGCCAAAACTAGAACGCTCTGGAAACACCATATATTTT; CDR3 protein: CASSERAGQPKLERSGNTIYF
D gene: NA; V gene: TRBV9; J gene: TRBJ2-7; CDR3 DNA: TGTGCCAGCAGCGTAGGATTGGGCGGGGCCGGGTCCTACGAGCAGTACTTC; CDR3 protein: CASSVGLGGAGSYEQYF
D gene: NA; V gene: TRBV29-1; J gene: TRBJ2-6; CDR3 DNA: TGCAGCGTTTATCAGAGCTCTGGGGCCAACGTCCTGACTTTC; CDR3 protein: CSVYQSSGANVLTF
D gene: NA; V gene: TRBV7-9; J gene: TRBJ2-7; CDR3 DNA: TGTGCCAGCAGCTCCCCCGACCGTCAGAAGAACTCCTACGAGCAGTACTTC; CDR3 protein: CASSSPDRQKNSYEQYF
D gene: TRBD1; V gene: TRBV3-1/TRBV3-2; J gene: TRBJ1-6; CDR3 DNA: TGTGCCAGCAGCCGCGGACAGGGGCGTAATTCACCCCTCCACTTT; CDR3 protein: CASSRGQGRNSPLHF
D gene: TRBD2; V gene: TRBV5-4; J gene: TRBJ2-1; CDR3 DNA: TGTGCCAGCAGCTTCGAGCGGGACTCCTACAATGAGCAGTTCTTC; CDR3 protein: CASSFERDSYNEQFF
D gene: NA; V gene: TRBV5-5; J gene: TRBJ2-5; CDR3 DNA: TGTGCCAGCAGCTTGGGTAGCCAAGAGACCCAGTACTTC; CDR3 protein: CASSLGSQETQYF
D gene: TRBD2; V gene: TRBV5-1; J gene: TRBJ2-1; CDR3 DNA: TGCGCCAGCAGCTTGGCCGGGACTAGCGGACTTAATGAGCAGTTCTTC; CDR3 protein: CASSLAGTSGLNEQFF
D gene: NA; V gene: TRBV27; J gene: TRBJ2-3; CDR3 DNA: TGTGCCAGCAGAAAAGATGGGGGACCAATCACAGATACGCAGTATTTT; CDR3 protein: CASRKDGGPITDTQYF
D gene: NA; V gene: TRBV28; J gene: TRBJ1-5; CDR3 DNA: TGTGCCAGCAGTTCAACAGGGCTGCGCCAGCCCCAGCATTTT; CDR3 protein: CASSSTGLRQPQHF
D gene: NA; V gene: TRBV9; J gene: TRBJ1-4; CDR3 DNA: TGTGCCAGCAGCCAAGGCGGGGAAGGGAGTGAAAAACTGTTTTTT; CDR3 protein: CASSQGGEGSEKLFF
D gene: TRBD2; V gene: TRBV10-1; J gene: TRBJ2-1; CDR3 DNA: TGCGCCAGCAGTGATTCACCTAGCGGGTACAATGAGCAGTTCTTC; CDR3 protein: CASSDSPSGYNEQFF
D gene: TRBD1; V gene: TRBV24-1; J gene: TRBJ2-1; CDR3 DNA: TGTGCCACCAGTGATACATCCCGGGACAGGGATGAGCAGTTCTTC; CDR3 protein: CATSDTSRDRDEQFF
D gene: NA; V gene: TRBV5-1; J gene: TRBJ1-3; CDR3 DNA: TGCGCCAGCAGCTCAGGGGCCGTCTCTGGAAACACCATATATTTT; CDR3 protein: CASSSGAVSGNTIYF
D gene: NA; V gene: TRBV6-6; J gene: TRBJ1-2; CDR3 DNA: TGTGCCAGCACTTTACAGGGTACCGTCTATGGCTACACCTTC; CDR3 protein: CASTLQGTVYGYTF
D gene: NA; V gene: TRBV5-1; J gene: TRBJ1-2; CDR3 DNA: TGCGCCAGCAGCTTGGCCGGCAGGGTAGGATACTATGGCTACACCTTC; CDR3 protein: CASSLAGRVGYYGYTF
D gene: NA; V gene: TRBV3-1/TRBV3-2; J gene: TRBJ2-1; CDR3 DNA: TGTGCCAGCAGGCCCCCGGTTGGCGAGCAGTTCTTC; CDR3 protein: CASRPPVGEQFF